This entry lists 20 T cell receptor beta chains sequenced from one sample in a study of T cells in tumors after PD-1 blockade. Data came from immunoSEQ multiplex PCR; TCRdb stores just in-frame clones and leaves some out. The table lists 11,000 to 15,000 clones, about 84% of them singletons. The sequencing used PBMCs, collected after anti-PD-1 treatment. These receptors were obtained from a human donor with basal cell carcinoma.

V usage is TRBV29-1 and J usage is TRBJ2-2; perhaps TRBD1 as D (5 bases). Trimming took 2 bases from V and 3 from J, leaving 7 bases between them. The CDR3 spans 13 residues. Germline V gene sequence: CDR1 SQVTM, CDR2 ANQGSEA. The CDR3, as DNA: TGCAGCGTTGAACAGGGTCACACCGGGGAGCTGTTTTTT. This sequence encodes CSVEQGHTGELFF.

This clone was observed a handful of times. The chain couples TRBV7-9 to TRBJ2-1; 8 bases map to TRBD2. Unmatched junction bases numbered 10, after V lost 3 bases and J lost 9 bases. This CDR3 is 15 amino acids long. The germline V gene has CDR1 SEHNR and CDR2 FQNEAQ (reference sequence). The CDR3 DNA follows: TGTGCCAGCAGCTTTATGAGCGGGAGTCTAGGTGAGCAGTTCTTC. Amino acids: CASSFMSGSLGEQFF.

The genes are TRBV10-2 and TRBJ2-3; 9 bases fit TRBD1. From germline, CDR1 is WSHSY and CDR2 SAAADI. The CDR3 has 15 amino acids. V trimming: 8 bases; J trimming: 0 bases; junction bases outside the gene matches: 6. CDR3 residues: CASGGTGLSTDTQYF. For the CDR3, the DNA is TGCGCCAGCGGAGGGACAGGGCTCAGCACAGATACGCAGTATTTT.

The chain uses TRBV6-5 and TRBJ1-2; weak D call: TRBD1 (6 bases). The CDR3 is 14 residues long. Germline V gene sequence: CDR1 MNHEY, CDR2 SVGAGI. The V end was cut by 6 bases, the J end by 5 bases, with 16 bases between. The CDR3 DNA is TGTGCCAGCAGATCACAGGGCGGAAAGTATGGCTACACCTTC. Amino acids: CASRSQGGKYGYTF.

The rearrangement links TRBV14 to TRBJ2-7; D may correspond to TRBD1 or TRBD2 (5 bases each). The CDR3 loop spans 14 amino acids. Per germline, CDR1 SGHDN and CDR2 FVKESK. V lost 4 bases and J 3 bases, leaving 13 bases between the germline ends. The CDR3, as DNA: TGTGCCAGCAGCCCATCGGGACCGGTCTACGAGCAGTACTTC. The encoded protein is CASSPSGPVYEQYF.

In this sample, this clone turned up once. The chain carries TRBV19 and TRBJ2-1, with D tentatively TRBD1 (6 bases). The length of the CDR3 is 17 residues. Germline V gene lookup returns CDR1 LNHDA and CDR2 SQIVND (reference sequence). V shed 1 base and J shed 3 bases, with 16 bases lying between them. The CDR3 DNA reads TGTGCCAGTAGTATAGGGGGGCCCCATTTCGGCTACAATGAGCAGTTCTTC. Encoded protein: CASSIGGPHFGYNEQFF.

The gene calls are TRBV2 and TRBJ1-2; no reliable D call. The germline V and J ends were trimmed by 5 bases and 3 bases, with 10 bases remaining between them. This CDR3 is 13 amino acids long. Germline values: CDR1 SNHLY, CDR2 FYNNEI. The chain's CDR3 is CASSLDFYYGYTF. Here the CDR3 DNA reads TGTGCCAGCAGTTTAGACTTTTACTATGGCTACACCTTC. Supplemented by reference TRBV2 and TRBJ1-2, the full variable domain reads EPEVTQTPSHQVTQMGQEVILRCVPISNHLYFYWYRQILGQKVEFLVSFYNNEISEKSEIFDDQFSVERPDGSNFTLKIRSTKLEDSAMYFCASSLDFYYGYTFGSGTRLTVV.

The genes are TRBV19 and TRBJ2-2; the D is unclear. Germline CDR1 and CDR2: LNHDA and SQIVND (reference sequence). The ends were cut back, 4 bases at V and 0 bases at J, with 6 bases in the middle. The CDR3 spans 14 residues. CDR3 loop: CASSKVANTGELFF. The CDR3 coding sequence is TGTGCCAGTAGTAAGGTAGCGAACACCGGGGAGCTGTTTTTT.

The sample holds a few counts of this clone. This sequence joins TRBV12-3 or TRBV12-4 and TRBJ2-1, with D maybe TRBD2 (5 bases). Trimming cost V 1 base and J 12 bases, with 13 bases left between them. The CDR3 runs 13 residues. CDR3 sequence reads: CASSLVDGGWQFF. CDR3 in DNA: TGTGCCAGCAGTTTAGTCGACGGAGGATGGCAGTTCTTC.

Only a few counts were recorded for this clone. J is TRBJ1-1 and V is TRBV12-3 or TRBV12-4; tentatively, D is TRBD1 (5 bases). The CDR3 has 13 amino acids. The V and J ends lost 7 bases and 4 bases respectively, with 13 bases between them. In nucleotides, the CDR3 is TGTGCCAGCAATAGGGCAGGGACCACTGAAGCTTTCTTT. Translation gives CASNRAGTTEAFF.

The rearrangement uses TRBV2 and TRBJ1-2; D is unclear. The CDR3 consists of 13 residues. In germline, CDR1 is SNHLY, CDR2 FYNNEI. V was pared by 5 bases and J by 1 base, with 8 bases between. CDR3 coding DNA: TGTGCCAGCAGTCCGGACGTTAACTATGGCTACACCTTC. It encodes CASSPDVNYGYTF.

CDR3 in DNA: TGTGCCAGCAGACCCCAGGGTAGCGGTTATGGCTACACCTTC. Its translation: CASRPQGSGYGYTF. The rearrangement uses TRBV28 and TRBJ1-2; D is possibly TRBD1 (5 bases). Germline CDR1 is MDHEN and CDR2 is SYDVKM. The V end was cut by 6 bases, the J end by 5 bases, with 16 bases between. The CDR3 sequence is 14 residues long.

This CDR3 reads CASSSSAGFRSPLHF. The CDR3 bases are TGTGCCAGCAGTTCATCCGCCGGTTTTCGTTCACCCCTCCACTTT. The chain employs TRBV28 and TRBJ1-6; D unresolved. This CDR3 comprises 15 residues. Trimming cost V 4 bases and J 9 bases, with 16 bases left between them. CDR1 MDHEN and CDR2 SYDVKM come from the germline V gene. Full variable domain (outside the CDR3, taken from reference TRBV28 and TRBJ1-6): DVKVTQSSRYLVKRTGEKVFLECVQDMDHENMFWYRQDPGLGLRLIYFSYDVKMKEKGDIPEGYSVSREKKERFSLILESASTNQTSMYLCASSSSAGFRSPLHFGNGTRLTVT.

The gene calls are TRBV6-5 and TRBJ2-7; 9 bases map to TRBD1. V lost 7 bases, J lost 1 base, and 5 bases stayed unmatched. The V gene's germline CDR1 is MNHEY and CDR2 SVGAGI. This CDR3 has 14 amino acids. The CDR3 sequence: CASIRDRESYEQYF. The CDR3 nucleotides read TGTGCCAGCATCCGGGACAGGGAATCCTACGAGCAGTACTTC.

This chain links TRBV2 with TRBJ1-4; 7 positions agree with TRBD1. CDR1 and CDR2 (germline): SNHLY, FYNNEI. The CDR3 is 14 residues long. V dropped 8 bases and J dropped 7; count of bases not matched to a gene: 10. The CDR3 DNA reads as TGTGCCAGCGGGAAGACAGGGTTGGCTGAAAAACTGTTTTTT. Amino acid sequence: CASGKTGLAEKLFF. The full variable domain, in which reference TRBV2 and TRBJ1-4 provide the parts outside the CDR3, is EPEVTQTPSHQVTQMGQEVILRCVPISNHLYFYWYRQILGQKVEFLVSFYNNEISEKSEIFDDQFSVERPDGSNFTLKIRSTKLEDSAMYFCASGKTGLAEKLFFGSGTQLSVL.

This clone was seen more than once but under ten times. CDR3 nucleotide sequence: TGTGCCAGCAGCTTAGATGGCAGGGGCATTAGCAATCAGCCCCAGCATTTT. Protein product: CASSLDGRGISNQPQHF. The V and J genes are TRBV7-6 and TRBJ1-5, with a weak D call TRBD1 (6 bases). Trimming took off 1 base at V and 0 bases at J, with 13 bases between the two ends. The CDR3 has 17 residues. Germline V CDR1 and CDR2: SGHVS, FNYEAQ. The variable domain in full, completed from reference TRBV7-6 and TRBJ1-5, reads GAGVSQSPRYKVTKRGQDVALRCDPISGHVSLYWYRQALGQGPEFLTYFNYEAQQDKSGLPNDRFSAERPEGSISTLTIQRTEQRDSAMYRCASSLDGRGISNQPQHFGDGTRLSIL.

The J gene is TRBJ2-7, the V gene TRBV7-9, with D possibly matching TRBD2 (6 bases). Trimming stripped 7 bases from V and 2 bases from J, with 15 bases between. The CDR3 extends over 14 amino acids. Germline assignment: CDR1 SEHNR and CDR2 FQNEAQ (reference sequence). Here the CDR3 reads CASTFGGNPYEQYF. CDR3 coding DNA: TGTGCCAGCACCTTCGGGGGAAACCCCTACGAGCAGTACTTC.

V gene TRBV19 combines with J gene TRBJ1-2; TRBD1 agrees at 8 bases. The trim removed 3 bases at V and 4 bases at J, leaving 4 bases unmatched. There are 14 residues in the CDR3. CDR1 and CDR2 from the germline V gene are LNHDA and SQIVND (reference sequence). The CDR3 DNA follows: TGTGCCAGTAGTATCTCTACAGGGGGCTATGGCTACACCTTC. It yields the protein CASSISTGGYGYTF.

The V and J genes are TRBV24-1 and TRBJ1-2; 9 nucleotides match TRBD1. V shed 5 bases, J shed 7 bases, and the junction held 10 bases outside the gene matches. The germline gives CDR1 KGHDR, CDR2 SFDVKD. The CDR3 is made up of 15 amino acids. CDR3 residues: CATSGTGGAALGYTF. In DNA, the CDR3 is TGTGCCACCAGTGGTACAGGGGGCGCGGCACTTGGCTACACCTTC.

The V and J genes are TRBV18 and TRBJ1-4, with D tentatively TRBD1 (6 bases). CDR3 length: 15 amino acids. Germline CDR1 reads KGHSH; CDR2 reads LQKENI. Trimming left V 3 bases short and J 5 bases short, with 13 bases between. CDR3 sequence reads: CASSPGQILNEKLFF. CDR3 DNA: TGTGCCAGCTCACCCGGACAGATACTAAATGAAAAACTGTTTTTT.